The clone carrying this T cell receptor (beta chain) was counted many times. MiXCR, run by TCRdb on the RT-PCR reads, gives a single entry per CDR3 protein. The data show around 600,000 distinct CDR3 sequences, roughly 10% seen once. The source of the sample is a study of response to subunit inactivated influenza vaccine. The V and J ends lost 1 base and 0 bases respectively, with 7 bases between them. Germline CDR1 SGHTA, CDR2 FQGNSA. The CDR3 loop spans 15 amino acids. The same data also contributed to another study, on T cells expressing NK-cell markers. That report adds: cDNA encoding TCR beta was synthesized via 5'RACE template switching incorporating UMIs. Sorted CD3+CD56+NKG2C+, CD3+CD56+NKG2C- and CD3+CD56-NKG2C+ T cells supplied TCR beta repertoires. One of eight sequenced donors was HCMV-seronegative; the other seven were seropositive. Of CD8+ T cells, about 1.0-8% belonged to dominant NKG2C+ clonotypes in 5 to 7 donors. HCMV specificity of the expanded NKG2C+ T cell clones was not established.

This TCR derives from a man aged 50 to 59 who received an inactivated influenza vaccine. The input for sequencing was PBMCs from blood, taken on the day of vaccination. The chain recombines TRBV7-2 with TRBJ2-4; D is unclear. The CDR3 loop is CASSLEYLAKNIQYF. CDR3 DNA sequence: TGTGCCAGCAGCTTAGAATACCTAGCCAAAAACATTCAGTACTTC.